This TCR beta chain was profiled in a study of blood T cells in healthy people across ages. A second PCR, run for roughly 7 to 11 cycles, used a sample-barcoded 5' primer plus a J-beta primer mix. TCRdb re-called the 5' RACE reads with MiXCR, one entry per CDR3 protein. The table records 650,000 to 1,000,000 distinct CDR3 sequences, about 37% of them present only once. Germline V gene sequence: CDR1 SGHRS, CDR2 YFSETQ. The CDR3 length is 16 residues. This chain links TRBV5-1 with TRBJ2-4, with 7 positions matching TRBD1. The DNA matches TRBJ2-5 better at its end, which makes the J call doubtful. The receptor was isolated from a young man in good health. Source material: blood. CDR3 amino acids: CASSLAFGTVLATQYF. In nucleotides, the CDR3 is TGCGCCAGCAGCTTGGCCTTTGGGACAGTACTCGCGACCCAGTACTTC.